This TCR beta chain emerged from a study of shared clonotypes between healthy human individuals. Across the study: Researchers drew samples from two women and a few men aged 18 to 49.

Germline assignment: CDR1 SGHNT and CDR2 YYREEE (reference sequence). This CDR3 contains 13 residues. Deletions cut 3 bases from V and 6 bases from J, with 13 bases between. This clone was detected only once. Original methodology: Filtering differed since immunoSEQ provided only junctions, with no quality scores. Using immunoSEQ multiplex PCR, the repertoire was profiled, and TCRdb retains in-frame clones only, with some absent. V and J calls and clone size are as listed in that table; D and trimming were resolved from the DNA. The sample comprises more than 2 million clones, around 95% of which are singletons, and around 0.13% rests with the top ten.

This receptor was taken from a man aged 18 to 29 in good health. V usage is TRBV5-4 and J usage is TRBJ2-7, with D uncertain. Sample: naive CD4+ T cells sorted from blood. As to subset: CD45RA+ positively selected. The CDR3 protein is CASSWPQPSEQYF. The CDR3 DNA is TGTGCCAGCAGCTGGCCACAGCCATCCGAGCAGTACTTC. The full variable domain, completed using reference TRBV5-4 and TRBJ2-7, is ETGVTQSPTHLIKTRGQQVTLRCSSQSGHNTVSWYQQALGQGPQFIFQYYREEENGRGNFPPRFSGLQFPNYSSELNVNALELDDSALYLCASSWPQPSEQYFGPGTRLTVT.